Listed below are T cell receptor beta chains from one sample, sequenced in a study of PD-L1 blockade in urothelial cancer. This table comes from immunoSEQ multiplex PCR, and its TCRdb copy is limited to in-frame clones, with some not included. The sample lists some 45,000 clones, approximately 80% seen once, with about 17% in the top ten. Sequences were derived from PBMCs, sampled around atezolizumab (anti-PD-L1) treatment. The source of these receptors is a man aged 55 to 70 with urothelial cancer. The CDR3 runs from the conserved cysteine through the conserved F or W. A D gene is named only where the DNA matches it firmly. Size is stated for part of the rows, as once, few or many counts, or as a class when the clone is expanded.

J,D,size,V,CDR3,DNA
TRBJ2-1,TRBD2,-,TRBV2,CASKRGPNEQFF,TGTGCCAGCAAGCGGGGGCCGAATGAGCAGTTCTTC
TRBJ1-2,TRBD1,-,TRBV4-1,CASKSEGAFYGYTF,TGCGCCAGCAAATCGGAGGGGGCGTTCTATGGCTACACCTTC
TRBJ2-1,TRBD2,-,TRBV2,CASSLPSGRVKQFF,TGTGCCAGCAGTCTACCTAGCGGGAGGGTGAAGCAGTTCTTC
TRBJ2-7,TRBD2,-,TRBV30,CAWSVNEGGGTAGVPEQYF,TGTGCCTGGAGTGTAAATGAAGGAGGAGGGACGGCGGGAGTACCCGAGCAGTACTTC
TRBJ2-7,TRBD1,-,TRBV6-5,CASSYSTGDEQYF,TGTGCCAGCAGTTACTCGACAGGGGACGAGCAGTACTTC
TRBJ2-7,-,-,TRBV28,CASSTYGSGDSYEQYF,TGTGCCAGCAGTACCTACGGGTCAGGGGACTCCTACGAGCAGTACTTC
TRBJ2-1,TRBD1,-,TRBV13,CASSPGQGANNEQFF,TGTGCCAGCAGCCCAGGACAGGGGGCGAACAATGAGCAGTTCTTC
TRBJ1-1,TRBD1,few,TRBV27,CASSRTGANTEAFF,TGTGCCAGCAGCAGGACAGGGGCGAACACTGAAGCTTTCTTT
TRBJ1-1,TRBD1,-,TRBV10-1,CASSGGTGGTEAFF,TGCGCCAGCAGTGGAGGGACAGGGGGTACTGAAGCTTTCTTT
TRBJ2-5,TRBD1,-,TRBV7-9,CASSLAGGRETQYF,TGTGCCAGCAGCTTAGCAGGGGGCAGGGAGACCCAGTACTTC
TRBJ2-1,-,-,TRBV10-3,CAIRAPSNEQFF,TGTGCCATCAGGGCACCCAGCAATGAGCAGTTCTTC
TRBJ2-1,TRBD2,-,TRBV7-2,CASSLGGILAGGGNEQFF,TGTGCCAGCAGCTTAGGGGGGATCCTAGCGGGAGGTGGCAATGAGCAGTTCTTC
TRBJ1-1,-,few,TRBV6-5,CASGQQVNTEAFF,TGTGCCAGCGGACAACAGGTGAACACTGAAGCTTTCTTT
TRBJ2-7,-,-,TRBV4-1,CASSPAADSYEQYF,TGCGCCAGCAGCCCTGCCGCAGACTCCTACGAGCAGTACTTC
TRBJ2-7,TRBD2,-,TRBV10-3,CAISDTGTSSYEQYF,TGTGCCATCAGTGATACAGGGACTAGCTCCTACGAGCAGTACTTC
TRBJ1-1,TRBD1,-,TRBV11-2,CASSFYGTGTSTEAFF,TGTGCCAGCAGCTTTTACGGGACAGGGACGAGCACTGAAGCTTTCTTT
TRBJ2-1,TRBD2,-,TRBV9,CASSLEGTSAKQFF,TGTGCCAGCAGCCTCGAAGGGACTAGCGCGAAGCAGTTCTTC
TRBJ1-4,TRBD1,-,TRBV5-1,CASSSTGGAFEKLFF,TGCGCCAGCAGCTCTACAGGGGGCGCATTTGAAAAACTGTTTTTT
TRBJ2-1,-,-,TRBV10-3,CAISPQGGTYNEQFF,TGTGCCATCAGCCCCCAAGGAGGGACCTACAATGAGCAGTTCTTC
TRBJ2-2,-,-,TRBV14,CASSQGTVTGELFF,TGTGCCAGCAGCCAAGGGACAGTTACCGGGGAGCTGTTTTTT
TRBJ1-2,-,once,TRBV9,CASSVAQEFYGYTF,TGTGCCAGCAGCGTGGCCCAAGAATTCTATGGCTACACCTTC
TRBJ1-3,-,many,TRBV25-1,CASSLPGSDGNTIYF,TGTGCCAGCAGTTTGCCGGGGTCCGATGGAAACACCATATATTTT
TRBJ2-3,-,-,TRBV28,CASRGSSIDTQYF,TGTGCCAGCAGAGGATCTAGCATAGATACGCAGTATTTT
TRBJ2-1,TRBD2,-,TRBV5-4,CASSPRTSGGVEQFF,TGTGCCAGCAGCCCCAGGACTAGCGGGGGAGTCGAGCAGTTCTTC
TRBJ2-1,TRBD2,-,TRBV6-5,CASSYRRELFF,TGTGCCAGCAGTTACCGGCGGGAGTTGTTCTTC
TRBJ1-2,TRBD1,-,TRBV10-3,CATSGPGQGAYGYTF,TGTGCCACCTCCGGGCCGGGACAGGGCGCCTATGGCTACACCTTC
TRBJ1-2,-,-,TRBV11-2,CASSLGLATNYGYTF,TGTGCCAGCAGCTTAGGTTTGGCCACAAACTATGGCTACACCTTC
TRBJ2-7,-,once,TRBV11-2,CASSLVQDSSYEQYF,TGTGCCAGCAGCTTAGTACAGGATAGCTCCTACGAGCAGTACTTC
TRBJ2-7,TRBD2,-,TRBV7-9,CASTLSGRGSYEQYF,TGTGCCAGCACCCTTAGCGGGAGAGGGTCCTACGAGCAGTACTTC
TRBJ1-1,TRBD1,-,TRBV29-1,CSVDTKGAGTEAFF,TGCAGCGTTGATACTAAGGGGGCAGGAACTGAAGCTTTCTTT
TRBJ1-6,TRBD1,few,TRBV6-1,CAGGQGYNSPLHF,TGTGCCGGGGGACAGGGTTATAATTCACCCCTCCACTTT
TRBJ2-3,TRBD1,-,TRBV6-1,CASRPGQGSDTQYF,TGTGCCAGCAGACCGGGACAGGGGAGCGATACGCAGTATTTT
TRBJ2-1,-,-,TRBV4-1,CASSRLLGAGSEQFF,TGCGCCAGCAGCCGCCTTTTGGGCGCTGGGAGTGAGCAGTTCTTC
TRBJ2-3,TRBD1,-,TRBV5-6,CASSTYVGQGGTDTQYF,TGTGCCAGCAGCACCTACGTGGGACAGGGGGGAACAGATACGCAGTATTTT
TRBJ2-7,TRBD1,few,TRBV10-3,CAISEGSIWGQGTYEQYF,TGTGCCATCAGTGAGGGTTCTATTTGGGGACAGGGAACCTACGAGCAGTACTTC
TRBJ1-5,TRBD1,once,TRBV5-4,CASSHGGQGSQPQHF,TGTGCCAGCAGCCATGGAGGACAGGGCTCCCAGCCCCAGCATTTT
TRBJ2-2,TRBD2,once,TRBV15,CATSRDGLASGELFF,TGTGCCACCAGCAGAGATGGACTAGCATCCGGGGAGCTGTTTTTT
TRBJ1-1,-,-,TRBV2,CASSEVNRVTEAFF,TGTGCCAGCAGTGAAGTTAACCGAGTAACTGAAGCTTTCTTT
TRBJ2-1,-,once,TRBV6-5,CASTTQTENEQFF,TGTGCCAGCACCACCCAGACTGAAAATGAGCAGTTCTTC
TRBJ2-3,TRBD2,-,TRBV5-8,CASSGTSGDTQYF,TGTGCCAGCAGCGGGACTAGCGGGGATACGCAGTATTTT
TRBJ2-1,TRBD2,-,TRBV12-5,CASGLGTSGHNEQFF,TGTGCTAGTGGTCTGGGGACTAGCGGACACAATGAGCAGTTCTTC
TRBJ1-1,-,-,TRBV5-1,CASSFNRDKNTEAFF,TGCGCCAGCAGCTTTAACCGGGACAAGAACACTGAAGCTTTCTTT
TRBJ1-3,TRBD1,-,TRBV7-8,CASSPGTAGNTIYF,TGTGCCAGCAGCCCCGGGACAGCTGGAAACACCATATATTTT
TRBJ1-3,-,-,TRBV5-4,CASSLDRATGNTIYF,TGTGCCAGCAGCTTGGACAGGGCGACTGGAAACACCATATATTTT
TRBJ2-7,TRBD2,once,TRBV7-6,CASSLIAGSYEQYF,TGTGCCAGCAGCTTAATAGCGGGCTCCTACGAGCAGTACTTC
TRBJ1-2,TRBD1,-,TRBV28,CASSFPWQGAVWGYTF,TGTGCCAGCAGTTTTCCCTGGCAGGGGGCTGTGTGGGGCTACACCTTC